The 20 T cell receptor beta chains presented below share a single source sample, sequenced in a study of T cell repertoires in cytomegalovirus infection. Each CDR3 protein is one row after TCRdb ran MiXCR on the reads. The sample includes some 600,000 distinct CDR3 sequences, less than 25% of them seen just once. Sequencing used CD8+ T cells from PBMCs. Receptors originate from a human donor in good health (CMV status not recorded). Some clones in this sample may be carry-over from other donors' samples.

V usage is TRBV20-1 and J usage is TRBJ2-1, with TRBD2 identical over 11 bases. Germline V lookup: CDR1 DFQATT, CDR2 SNEGSKA (reference sequence). This CDR3 contains 14 residues. With V trimmed by 3 bases and J by 6 bases, 4 bases remained unmatched. CDR3 nucleotide sequence: TGCAGTGCTAGTGTAGCGGGGGGGGGCAATGAGCAGTTCTTC. It encodes CSASVAGGGNEQFF.

For this clonotype: The junction differs from germline at one of its ends, possibly a read error. The V gene is TRBV28, the J gene TRBJ2-2, with D perhaps matching TRBD2 (5 bases). The CDR3 loop spans 14 amino acids. The V gene's germline CDR1 is MDHEN and CDR2 SYDVKM. The CDR3 DNA follows: TGTGCCAGCAGTTTACGGGGTAACACCGGGAAGCTGTTTTTT. Its translation is CASSLRGNTGKLFF.

This clonotype was detected a few times. The chain carries TRBV3-1 and TRBJ2-1; 7 nucleotides line up with TRBD1. The V and J ends lost 10 bases and 6 bases, in that order; junction bases with no gene match: 12. From germline, CDR1 is LGHDT and CDR2 YNNKEL (reference sequence). This CDR3 region has 14 residues. The CDR3 loop reads CATETTGDPNEQFF. The CDR3 region has the DNA TGTGCCACCGAGACAACAGGGGATCCCAATGAGCAGTTCTTC.

The table lists this clonotype with a few counts. V gene TRBV6-1 combines with J gene TRBJ2-7; TRBD1 matches 7 bases. Germline V gene sequence: CDR1 MNHNS, CDR2 SASEGT. This CDR3 is built from 14 residues. J lost 0 bases, V lost 5 bases, and 4 bases had no gene match. CDR3 sequence reads: CASSLDRFSYEQYF. In DNA form, the CDR3 reads TGTGCCAGCAGTCTGGACAGGTTCTCCTACGAGCAGTACTTC.

The chain has TRBV13 and TRBJ1-4, with 7 positions matching TRBD1. Germline-derived CDR1 and CDR2 are PRHDT and FYEKMQ (reference sequence). This CDR3 is built from 16 residues. The trim removed 4 bases at V and 8 bases at J, leaving 13 bases unmatched. The CDR3 DNA sequence: TGTGCCAGCAGCTCCGGGACAGAGGGGAAGAAGGAAAAACTGTTTTTT. Encoded protein: CASSSGTEGKKEKLFF.

The chain couples TRBV10-3 to TRBJ2-6, with D tentatively TRBD1 (6 bases). This CDR3 has 19 residues. V was pared by 6 bases and J by 1 base, with 22 bases between. Germline assignment: CDR1 ENHRY and CDR2 SYGVKD. This chain's CDR3 is CAIRTRKQGSSSGANVLTF. CDR3 bases: TGTGCCATCAGAACCCGGAAACAGGGTTCCTCTTCTGGGGCCAACGTCCTGACTTTC.

This clonotype has only one observation. It may be a read error: a sequence one base away is much more abundant. This sequence joins TRBV27 and TRBJ2-2, with TRBD1 identical over 9 bases. The germline V gene has CDR1 MNHEY and CDR2 SMNVEV (reference sequence). J lost 7 bases, V lost 7 bases, and 7 bases had no gene match. The CDR3 loop spans 14 amino acids. Here the CDR3 DNA reads TGTGCCAGCAATCTAAGACAGGGGGGCGGGGAGCTGTTTTTT. This translates into CASNLRQGGGELFF.

This clonotype occurred many times. This rearrangement joins TRBV10-3 to TRBJ2-7; a weak D match, TRBD1 (5 bases). The CDR3 is 12 amino acids. Germline CDR1 and CDR2: ENHRY and SYGVKD. Trimming took off 3 bases at V and 3 bases at J, with 6 bases between the two ends. In nucleotides, the CDR3 is TGTGCCATCAGTGACACAGGCTACGAGCAGTACTTC. This codes for CAISDTGYEQYF.

On this clonotype: A junction end diverges from the germline sequence, so it may reflect a read error. V usage is TRBV29-1 and J usage is TRBJ2-6, with 8 bases that match TRBD1. The CDR3 consists of 16 residues. Germline V gives CDR1 SQVTM, CDR2 ANQGSEA. The CDR3 coding sequence is TGCAGCGTTGAAGGGACAGGGATCTCTGGGGCCAACATCCTGACTTTC. It is translated as CSVEGTGISGANILTF.

The chain joins TRBV6-5 to TRBJ2-5, with D hard to call. The germline V gene has CDR1 MNHEY and CDR2 SVGAGI. Trimming took off 2 bases at V and 4 bases at J, with 5 bases between the two ends. The CDR3 totals 12 residues. The CDR3 DNA reads as TGTGCCAGCAGTTACGACCTAGAGACCCAGTACTTC. Translation gives CASSYDLETQYF.

In this sample, this clonotype turned up once. The CDR3: CSAMGTSGDYNEQFF. The CDR3 coding sequence is TGCAGTGCTATGGGGACTAGCGGAGACTACAATGAGCAGTTCTTC. The chain joins TRBV20-1 to TRBJ2-1; TRBD2 matches 11 bases. The CDR3 runs to 15 residues. Germline values: CDR1 DFQATT, CDR2 SNEGSKA (reference sequence). Losses at the gene ends were 4 bases for V and 3 bases for J; bases not matched to a gene: 5.

A word on this clonotype: A much larger clone lies a single base off, so this may be a read error. The genes are TRBV12-3 or TRBV12-4 and TRBJ1-5; the match to TRBD1 covers 9 bases. This CDR3 is 14 amino acids long. The CDR3 DNA is TGTGCCAGCAGTGCACAGGGGGCAGGGTGGCCCCTGCATTTT. Amino acid sequence: CASSAQGAGWPLHF.

This clonotype was counted between two and nine times. This sequence joins TRBV7-6 and TRBJ2-6; D not certain. Germline assignment: CDR1 SGHVS and CDR2 FNYEAQ. The CDR3 length is 18 residues. Trimming pared 2 bases from V and 0 bases from J, leaving 14 bases between. CDR3 in DNA: TGTGCCAGCAGCTTAACTTCTTTGGTATCCTCTGGGGCCAACGTCCTGACTTTC. It yields the protein CASSLTSLVSSGANVLTF.

This clonotype was counted many times. The gene calls are TRBV7-9 and TRBJ2-7; D is ambiguous. Between the trimmed V and J ends, which lost 4 bases and 3 bases, there was a span of 7 bases. The CDR3 runs to 12 residues. Germline-derived CDR1 and CDR2 are SEHNR and FQNEAQ (reference sequence). CDR3 nucleotide sequence: TGTGCCAGCAGCTCCCGGTTCTACGAGCAGTACTTC. Translated: CASSSRFYEQYF.

Many counts were recorded for this clonotype. This sequence joins TRBV7-6 and TRBJ1-1; tentatively, D is TRBD1 (5 bases). V lost 5 bases and J 2 bases, leaving 15 bases between the germline ends. Germline V gene data show CDR1 as SGHVS and CDR2 as FNYEAQ. The CDR3 length is 15 residues. The CDR3 DNA follows: TGTGCCAGCAGCCCCCGGGAGGGGACTAACACTGAAGCTTTCTTT. This gives the protein CASSPREGTNTEAFF.

The CDR3 sequence is CASSSNRASGEKLFF. The DNA for the CDR3 is TGTGCCAGCAGCTCCAACAGGGCTTCGGGGGAAAAACTGTTTTTT. V gene TRBV7-2 combines with J gene TRBJ1-4, with a tentative D call TRBD1 (6 bases). CDR3 length: 15 residues. Germline CDR1 reads SGHTA; CDR2 reads FQGNSA. V was trimmed by 4 bases and J by 8 bases, leaving 17 bases between them.

V gene TRBV27 combines with J gene TRBJ1-5; perhaps TRBD1 as D (5 bases). Trimming left V 5 bases short and J 7 bases short, with 15 bases between. The V gene's germline CDR1 is MNHEY and CDR2 SMNVEV (reference sequence). CDR3 length: 14 residues. The CDR3 reads CASSVTGLGQPQHF. CDR3 nucleotide sequence: TGTGCCAGCAGTGTAACGGGGCTAGGGCAGCCCCAGCATTTT.

Concerning this clonotype itself: This sequence may be a read error, since a much larger clone differs from it by one base. This chain links TRBV27 with TRBJ2-2; D gene uncertain. The CDR3 loop spans 11 amino acids. Looked up from germline, CDR1 is MNHEY and CDR2 is SMNVEV (reference sequence). Trimming removed 5 bases from V and 6 bases from J, with 4 bases in between. In DNA form, the CDR3 reads TGTGCCAGCAGTGATTCCGGGGAGCTGTTTTTT. As protein: CASSDSGELFF.

V is TRBV6-5 and J is TRBJ2-7, with D perhaps matching TRBD2 (6 bases). Germline V gives CDR1 MNHEY, CDR2 SVGAGI. This CDR3 has 15 residues. Deletions cut 5 bases from V and 0 bases from J, with 14 bases between. This CDR3 reads CASSPREDRSYEQYF. CDR3 sequence (DNA): TGTGCCAGCAGTCCTAGGGAGGACCGCTCCTACGAGCAGTACTTC.

V and J are TRBV6-2 or TRBV6-3 and TRBJ2-2; no clear D. With 7 bases removed from V and 2 bases from J, the gap between germline ends came to 11 bases. The CDR3 is 14 amino acids. CDR1 is MNHEY and CDR2 is SVGEGT in the germline V gene. Written as DNA, the CDR3 is TGTGCCAGCATCGGGCTTGACAACACCGGGGAGCTGTTTTTT. Protein product: CASIGLDNTGELFF.